The next 14 T cell receptor beta chains were all read from a single sample in a study of long-term antiretroviral therapy in people with HIV. At survey level, the immunoSEQ assay was run in its v3.0 version. Clones were read by immunoSEQ multiplex PCR, and TCRdb kept only the in-frame ones, dropping some. The sample contains roughly 34,000 clones, around 79% of which appear only once. This specimen was unsorted PBMCs, taken 1.9 years after starting antiretroviral therapy. These receptors were taken from a young man with HIV.

This chain links TRBV7-8 with TRBJ2-3; D is unclear. Trimming left V 2 bases short and J 2 bases short, with 11 bases between. Germline V gene sequence: CDR1 SGHVS, CDR2 FQNEAQ. The length of the CDR3 is 15 residues. DNA of the CDR3: TGTGCCAGCAGCTTACTGGGCAGGTTCACAGATACGCAGTATTTT. Translation gives CASSLLGRFTDTQYF.

This clone showed up just a few times. CDR3 nucleotides: TGTGCCAGCGGGGAGGGGACTGGCAATCAGCCCCAGCATTTT. Amino acid sequence: CASGEGTGNQPQHF. The gene calls are TRBV2 and TRBJ1-5; maybe TRBD1 (5 bases). The CDR3 extends over 14 amino acids. CDR1 SNHLY and CDR2 FYNNEI come from the germline V gene. V lost 8 bases and J lost 2, with 13 bases in between.

The V call is TRBV6-6, the J call TRBJ1-4, with D tentatively TRBD1 (5 bases). The germline V and J ends were trimmed by 8 bases and 3 bases, with 16 bases remaining between them. The CDR3 length is 15 residues. Germline CDR1 and CDR2: MNHNY and SVGAGI (reference sequence). The CDR3 loop is CASQDPTDSNEKLFF. The CDR3 nucleotides read TGTGCCAGCCAGGACCCGACAGACTCTAATGAAAAACTGTTTTTT.

This clone has a single count. This chain joins TRBV19 and TRBJ1-4; perhaps TRBD1 as D (5 bases). Germline-derived CDR1 and CDR2 are LNHDA and SQIVND (reference sequence). This CDR3 has 11 amino acids. V was cut by 7 bases and J by 6 bases, with 6 bases left in between. CDR3 coding DNA: TGTGCCAGTACGGGGGATGAAAAACTGTTTTTT. It yields the protein CASTGDEKLFF.

This clone was seen a single time. The chain couples TRBV29-1 to TRBJ2-3; 11 bases align to TRBD2. V trimming: 7 bases; J trimming: 3 bases; junction bases outside the gene matches: 6. The CDR3 is 14 amino acids. Germline V CDR1 and CDR2: SQVTM, ANQGSEA. The CDR3: CSAVAGGQTDTQYF. The CDR3 bases are TGCAGCGCTGTAGCGGGGGGGCAGACAGATACGCAGTATTTT.

The chain is built from TRBV5-6 and TRBJ2-2; either TRBD1 or TRBD2 may fit D (5 bases each). Trimming stripped 4 bases from V and 4 bases from J, with 14 bases between. Germline CDR1 SGHDT, CDR2 YYEEEE. This CDR3 contains 15 residues. CDR3 loop: CASSRVAGSTGELFF. CDR3 in DNA: TGTGCCAGCAGCCGGGTGGCAGGGAGCACCGGGGAGCTGTTTTTT.

CDR3 DNA sequence: TGTGCCATCAGTGAGGTCGACACTGAAGCTTTCTTT. Protein: CAISEVDTEAFF. The rearrangement joins TRBV10-3 to TRBJ1-1; D remains unclear. Trimming took off 2 bases at V and 3 bases at J, with 4 bases between the two ends. This CDR3 has 12 residues. The germline V gene encodes CDR1 ENHRY and CDR2 SYGVKD.

The rearrangement uses TRBV7-8 and TRBJ2-5; D perhaps matches TRBD2 (6 bases). The CDR3 runs 15 residues. Trimming pared 5 bases from V and 3 bases from J, leaving 16 bases between. Germline CDR1 is SGHVS and CDR2 is FQNEAQ. The CDR3 DNA sequence: TGTGCCAGCAGCGCGGGGTCGAGAGGGAAAGAGACCCAGTACTTC. This codes for CASSAGSRGKETQYF. Complete variable domain (other parts from reference TRBV7-8 and TRBJ2-5): GAGVSQSPRYKVAKRGQDVALRCDPISGHVSLFWYQQALGQGPEFLTYFQNEAQLDKSGLPSDRFFAERPEGSVSTLKIQRTQQEDSAVYLCASSAGSRGKETQYFGPGTRLLVL.

The chain uses TRBV20-1 and TRBJ2-7, with no clear D. In germline, CDR1 is DFQATT, CDR2 SNEGSKA (reference sequence). The CDR3 sequence is 11 residues long. Deletions cut 5 bases from V and 4 bases from J, with 9 bases between. This chain's CDR3 is CSARRGYEQYF. The CDR3, as DNA: TGCAGTGCTCGGCGTGGTTACGAGCAGTACTTC.

In its sample, this clone was seen a few times. The chain employs TRBV10-1 and TRBJ1-6; D is uncertain. V lost 2 bases and J 7 bases, leaving 6 bases between the germline ends. Germline CDR1 reads WNHNN; CDR2 reads SYGVQD (reference sequence). The CDR3 extends over 13 amino acids. CDR3 coding DNA: TGCGCCAGCAGTGAGGGGCGGAATTCACCCCTCCACTTT. Translated, it gives CASSEGRNSPLHF.

In its sample, this clone was seen a few times. This chain joins TRBV6-5 and TRBJ1-2; tentatively, D is TRBD1 (5 bases). Germline lookup yields CDR1 MNHEY and CDR2 SVGAGI. The CDR3 totals 14 residues. Trimming removed 0 bases at V and 3 bases at J, with 8 bases between. CDR3 residues: CASSYSQGYYGYTF. The CDR3 region has the DNA TGTGCCAGCAGTTACTCTCAGGGATACTATGGCTACACCTTC.

This clone was picked up one time. The chain links TRBV27 to TRBJ2-3, with 7 bases identical to TRBD2. With 1 base clipped from V and 3 bases from J, the junction kept 1 base outside the gene matches. From germline, CDR1 is MNHEY and CDR2 SMNVEV (reference sequence). The CDR3 loop spans 14 amino acids. The CDR3 region has the DNA TGTGCCAGCAGTTTATGGGGGGGAACAGATACGCAGTATTTT. Protein product: CASSLWGGTDTQYF.

The CDR3 DNA follows: TGTGCCAGCAGCCCCACACGACCTTACAATGAGCAGTTCTTC. Translating it yields CASSPTRPYNEQFF. V is TRBV14 and J is TRBJ2-1, with D uncertain. Germline V CDR1 and CDR2: SGHDN, FVKESK. V lost 4 bases and J 4 bases, leaving 11 bases between the germline ends. The CDR3 runs 14 residues.

The chain has TRBV5-1 and TRBJ2-2; the match to TRBD1 covers 7 bases. V lost 2 bases to trimming and J lost 5 bases; unmatched junction nucleotides: 6. In germline, CDR1 is SGHRS, CDR2 YFSETQ. There are 15 residues in the CDR3. In nucleotides, the CDR3 is TGCGCCAGCAGCTTTGAGGGGGCGAGTACCGGGGAGCTGTTTTTT. Its protein product is CASSFEGASTGELFF.